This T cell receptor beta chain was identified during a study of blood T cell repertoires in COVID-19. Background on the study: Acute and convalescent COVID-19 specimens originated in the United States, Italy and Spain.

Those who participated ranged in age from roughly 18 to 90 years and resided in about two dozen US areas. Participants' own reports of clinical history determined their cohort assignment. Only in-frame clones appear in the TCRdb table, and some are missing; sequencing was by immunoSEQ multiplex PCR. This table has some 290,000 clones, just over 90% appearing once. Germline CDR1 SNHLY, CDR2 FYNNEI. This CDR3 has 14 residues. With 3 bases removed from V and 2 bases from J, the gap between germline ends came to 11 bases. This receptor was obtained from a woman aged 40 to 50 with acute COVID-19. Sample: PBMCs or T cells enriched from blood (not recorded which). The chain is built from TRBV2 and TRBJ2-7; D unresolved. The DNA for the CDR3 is TGTGCCAGCAGTGACAGGCTTACGACCTACGAGCAGTACTTC. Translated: CASSDRLTTYEQYF. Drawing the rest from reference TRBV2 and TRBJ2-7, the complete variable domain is EPEVTQTPSHQVTQMGQEVILRCVPISNHLYFYWYRQILGQKVEFLVSFYNNEISEKSEIFDDQFSVERPDGSNFTLKIRSTKLEDSAMYFCASSDRLTTYEQYFGPGTRLTVT.